The sequence of this TCR beta chain was determined in a study of memory CD4+ T cells and cytomegalovirus serostatus. V lost 1 base and J lost 7, with 10 bases in between. The germline gives CDR1 SEHNR, CDR2 FQNEAQ (reference sequence). The CDR3 is 14 residues long. Sequencing was performed with immunoSEQ multiplex PCR; in TCRdb, only in-frame clones are kept and a portion is missing. This table has about 41,000 clones, more than 75% appearing once. Findings of the study overall: Of more than 150 reported CMV TCRbeta sequences, roughly 67 were found in memory CD4+ repertoires. The CMV-associated TCR signature appears largely within the CD4+ memory repertoire.

This clone was seen a few times. The antigen is not known. The sort gate was single viable CD3+CD4+CD8-CD45RO+ cells for memory CD4+ T cells. Total CD4+ T cells were enriched by CD4 positive selection. The chain carries TRBV7-9 and TRBJ2-2; unclear D gene. Sequenced sample: memory CD4+ T cells from blood. The sequence derives from an adult in good health and CMV-seronegative. CDR3 amino acids: CASSLGVRIGELFF. CDR3 DNA: TGTGCCAGCAGCTTAGGAGTAAGAATCGGGGAGCTGTTTTTT.